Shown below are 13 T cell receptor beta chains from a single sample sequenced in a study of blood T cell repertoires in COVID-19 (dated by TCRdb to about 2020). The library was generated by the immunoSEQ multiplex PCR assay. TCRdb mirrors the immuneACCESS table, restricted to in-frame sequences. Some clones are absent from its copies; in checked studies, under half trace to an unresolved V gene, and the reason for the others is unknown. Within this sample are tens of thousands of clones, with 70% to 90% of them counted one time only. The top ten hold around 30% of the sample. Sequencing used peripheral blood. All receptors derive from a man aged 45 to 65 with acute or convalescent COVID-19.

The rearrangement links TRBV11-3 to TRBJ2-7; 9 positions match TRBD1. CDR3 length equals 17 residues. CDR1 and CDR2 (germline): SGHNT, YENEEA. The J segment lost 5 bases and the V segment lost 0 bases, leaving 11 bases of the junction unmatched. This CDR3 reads CASSLDSPGTGWDEQYF. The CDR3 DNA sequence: TGTGCCAGCAGCTTAGATTCTCCCGGGACAGGGTGGGACGAGCAGTACTTC.

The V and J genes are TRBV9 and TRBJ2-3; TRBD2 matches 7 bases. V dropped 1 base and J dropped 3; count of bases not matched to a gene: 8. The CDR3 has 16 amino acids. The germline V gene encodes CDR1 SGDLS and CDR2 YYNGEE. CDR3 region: CASSVRSSGRTDTQYF. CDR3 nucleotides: TGTGCCAGCAGCGTACGGTCTAGCGGTCGAACAGATACGCAGTATTTT.

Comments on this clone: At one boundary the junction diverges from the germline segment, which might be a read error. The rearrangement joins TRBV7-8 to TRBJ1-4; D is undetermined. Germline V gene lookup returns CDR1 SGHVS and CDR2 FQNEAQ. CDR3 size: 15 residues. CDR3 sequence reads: CASRLGIRTNEKLFF. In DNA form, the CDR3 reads TGTGCCAGCAGATTAGGTATCCGAACTAATGAAAAACTGTTTTTT. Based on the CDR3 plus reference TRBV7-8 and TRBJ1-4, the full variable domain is GAGVSQSPRYKVAKRGQDVALRCDPISGHVSLFWYQQALGQGPEFLTYFQNEAQLDKSGLPSDRFFAERPEGSVSTLKIQRTQQEDSAVYLCASRLGIRTNEKLFFGSGTQLSVL.

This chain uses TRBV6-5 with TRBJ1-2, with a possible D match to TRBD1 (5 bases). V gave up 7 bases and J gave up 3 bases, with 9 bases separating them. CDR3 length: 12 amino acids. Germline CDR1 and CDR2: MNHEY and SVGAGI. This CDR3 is CASKGRDYGYTF. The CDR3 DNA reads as TGTGCCAGCAAGGGGAGGGACTATGGCTACACCTTC.

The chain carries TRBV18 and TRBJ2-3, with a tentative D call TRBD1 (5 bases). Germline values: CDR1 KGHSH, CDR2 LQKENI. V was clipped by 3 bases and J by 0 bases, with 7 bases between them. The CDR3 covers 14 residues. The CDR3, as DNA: TGTGCCAGCTCACCCCAGGGTAGCACAGATACGCAGTATTTT. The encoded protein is CASSPQGSTDTQYF.

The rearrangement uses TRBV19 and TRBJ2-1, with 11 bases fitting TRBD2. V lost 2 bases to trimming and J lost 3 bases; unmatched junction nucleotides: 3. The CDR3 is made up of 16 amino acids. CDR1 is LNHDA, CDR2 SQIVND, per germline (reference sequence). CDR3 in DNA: TGTGCCAGTAGTATACGCCTAGCGGGGGGCTACAATGAGCAGTTCTTC. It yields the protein CASSIRLAGGYNEQFF.

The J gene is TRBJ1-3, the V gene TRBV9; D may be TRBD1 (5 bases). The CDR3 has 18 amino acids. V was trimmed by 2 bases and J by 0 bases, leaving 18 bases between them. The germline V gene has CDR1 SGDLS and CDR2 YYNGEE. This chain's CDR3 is CASSVFDSGSDSGNTIYF. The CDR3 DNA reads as TGTGCCAGCAGCGTTTTTGATTCAGGGTCAGACTCTGGAAACACCATATATTTT.

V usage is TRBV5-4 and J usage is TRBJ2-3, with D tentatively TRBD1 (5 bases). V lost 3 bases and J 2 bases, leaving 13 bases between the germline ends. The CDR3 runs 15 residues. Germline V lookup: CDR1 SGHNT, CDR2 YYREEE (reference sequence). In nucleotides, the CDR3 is TGTGCCAGCAGCTGGGGCGGCCCTACCACAGATACGCAGTATTTT. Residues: CASSWGGPTTDTQYF.

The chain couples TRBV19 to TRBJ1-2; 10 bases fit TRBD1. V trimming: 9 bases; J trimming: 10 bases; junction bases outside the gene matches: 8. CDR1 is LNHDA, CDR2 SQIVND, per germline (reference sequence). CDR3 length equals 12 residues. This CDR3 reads CASRPGQGYYTF. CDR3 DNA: TGTGCCAGCAGACCGGGACAGGGGTACTACACCTTC.

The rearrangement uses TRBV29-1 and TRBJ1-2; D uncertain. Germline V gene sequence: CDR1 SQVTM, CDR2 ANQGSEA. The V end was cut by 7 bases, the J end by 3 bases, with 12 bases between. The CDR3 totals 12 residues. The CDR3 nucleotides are TGCAGCGCCCAACAGCCCCACTATGGCTACACCTTC. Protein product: CSAQQPHYGYTF.

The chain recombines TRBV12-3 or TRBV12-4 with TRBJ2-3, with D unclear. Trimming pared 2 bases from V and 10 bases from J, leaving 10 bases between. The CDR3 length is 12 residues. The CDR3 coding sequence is TGTGCCAGCAGTTTAAGCAGGAATGCGCAGTATTTT. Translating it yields CASSLSRNAQYF.

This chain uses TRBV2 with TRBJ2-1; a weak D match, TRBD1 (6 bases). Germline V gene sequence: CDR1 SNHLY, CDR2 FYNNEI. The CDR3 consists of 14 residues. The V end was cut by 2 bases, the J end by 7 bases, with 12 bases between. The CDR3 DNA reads TGTGCCAGCAGTGAATTGAGGGGGTTAAATGAGCAGTTCTTC. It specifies CASSELRGLNEQFF.

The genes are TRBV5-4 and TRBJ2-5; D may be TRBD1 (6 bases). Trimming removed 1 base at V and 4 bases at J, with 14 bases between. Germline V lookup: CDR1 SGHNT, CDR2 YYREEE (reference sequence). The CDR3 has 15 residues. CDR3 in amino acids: CASSLTGIQGETQYF. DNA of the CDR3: TGTGCCAGCAGCTTGACAGGGATTCAAGGAGAGACCCAGTACTTC.